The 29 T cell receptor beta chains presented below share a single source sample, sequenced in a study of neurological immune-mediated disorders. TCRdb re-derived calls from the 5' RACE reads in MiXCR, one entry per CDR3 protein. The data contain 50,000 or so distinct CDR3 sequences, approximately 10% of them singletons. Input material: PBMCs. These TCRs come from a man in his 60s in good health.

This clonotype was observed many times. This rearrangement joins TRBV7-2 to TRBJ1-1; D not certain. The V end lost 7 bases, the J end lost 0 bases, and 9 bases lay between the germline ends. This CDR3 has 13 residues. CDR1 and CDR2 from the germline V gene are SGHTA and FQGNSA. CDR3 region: CASTPVVNTEAFF. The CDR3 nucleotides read TGTGCCAGCACGCCGGTCGTGAACACTGAAGCTTTCTTT.

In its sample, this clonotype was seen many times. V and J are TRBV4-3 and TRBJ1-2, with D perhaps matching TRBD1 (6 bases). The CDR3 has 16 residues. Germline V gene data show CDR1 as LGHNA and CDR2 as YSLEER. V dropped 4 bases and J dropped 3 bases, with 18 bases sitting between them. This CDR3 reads CASSPSPVGGDYGYTF. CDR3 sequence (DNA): TGCGCCAGCAGCCCTTCCCCGGTGGGGGGCGACTATGGCTACACCTTC.

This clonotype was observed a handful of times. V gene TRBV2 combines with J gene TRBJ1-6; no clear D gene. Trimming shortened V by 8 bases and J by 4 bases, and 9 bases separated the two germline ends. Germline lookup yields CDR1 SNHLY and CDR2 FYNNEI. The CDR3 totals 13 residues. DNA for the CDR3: TGTGCCAGCTGTTTAGCGTATAATTCACCCCTCCACTTT. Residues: CASCLAYNSPLHF.

As DNA, the CDR3 is TGCGCCAGCAGCTTGGGCCCCTCCTCGAACACCGGGGAGCTGTTTTTT. Translated: CASSLGPSSNTGELFF. This chain joins TRBV5-1 and TRBJ2-2, with no clear D. CDR1 SGHRS and CDR2 YFSETQ come from the germline V gene. Between the trimmed V and J ends, which lost 0 bases and 0 bases, there was a span of 9 bases. The CDR3 contains 16 residues.

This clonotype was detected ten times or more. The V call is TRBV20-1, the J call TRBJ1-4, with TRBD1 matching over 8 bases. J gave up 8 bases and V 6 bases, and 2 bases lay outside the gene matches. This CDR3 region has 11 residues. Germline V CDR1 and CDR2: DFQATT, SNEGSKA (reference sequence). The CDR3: CSARDREKLFF. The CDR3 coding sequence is TGCAGTGCCAGGGACAGGGAAAAACTGTTTTTT.

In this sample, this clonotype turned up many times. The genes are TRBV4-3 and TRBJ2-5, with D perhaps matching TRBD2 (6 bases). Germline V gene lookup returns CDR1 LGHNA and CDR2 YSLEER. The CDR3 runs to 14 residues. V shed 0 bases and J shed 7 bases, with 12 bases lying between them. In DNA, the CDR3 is TGCGCCAGCAGCCAAGACGGTTTCGGGGGGACCCAGTACTTC. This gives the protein CASSQDGFGGTQYF.

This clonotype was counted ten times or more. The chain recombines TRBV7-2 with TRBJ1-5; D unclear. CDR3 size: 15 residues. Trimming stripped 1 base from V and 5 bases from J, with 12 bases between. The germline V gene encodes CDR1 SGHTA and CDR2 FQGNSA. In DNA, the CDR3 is TGTGCCAGCAGCTTAGTGGTGGGTTGGGATCAGCCCCAGCATTTT. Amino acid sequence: CASSLVVGWDQPQHF.

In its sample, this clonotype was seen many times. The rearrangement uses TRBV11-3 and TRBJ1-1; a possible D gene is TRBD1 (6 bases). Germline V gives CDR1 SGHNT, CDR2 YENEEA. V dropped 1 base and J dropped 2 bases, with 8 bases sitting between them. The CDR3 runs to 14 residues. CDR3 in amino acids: CASSLAGDNTEAFF. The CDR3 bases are TGTGCCAGCAGCTTAGCAGGGGATAACACTGAAGCTTTCTTT.

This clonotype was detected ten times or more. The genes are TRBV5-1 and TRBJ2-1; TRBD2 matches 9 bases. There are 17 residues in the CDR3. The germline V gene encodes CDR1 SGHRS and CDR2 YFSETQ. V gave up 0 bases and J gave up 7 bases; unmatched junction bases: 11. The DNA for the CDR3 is TGCGCCAGCAGCTTGGCGATTAGCGGGGGTTCCGGTAATGAGCAGTTCTTC. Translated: CASSLAISGGSGNEQFF.

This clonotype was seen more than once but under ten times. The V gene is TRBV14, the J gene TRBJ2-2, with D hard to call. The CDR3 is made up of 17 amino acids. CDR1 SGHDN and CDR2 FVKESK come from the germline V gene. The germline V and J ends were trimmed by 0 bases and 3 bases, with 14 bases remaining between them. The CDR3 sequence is CASSQDRPAAYTGELFF. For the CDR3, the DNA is TGTGCCAGCAGCCAAGATCGGCCCGCGGCGTACACCGGGGAGCTGTTTTTT.

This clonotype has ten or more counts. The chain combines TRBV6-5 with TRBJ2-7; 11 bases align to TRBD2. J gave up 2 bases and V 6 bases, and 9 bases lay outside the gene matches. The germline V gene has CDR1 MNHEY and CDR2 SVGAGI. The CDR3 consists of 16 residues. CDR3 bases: TGTGCCAGCAGGACGACTAGCGGGGCCAGTACCTACGAGCAGTACTTC. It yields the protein CASRTTSGASTYEQYF.

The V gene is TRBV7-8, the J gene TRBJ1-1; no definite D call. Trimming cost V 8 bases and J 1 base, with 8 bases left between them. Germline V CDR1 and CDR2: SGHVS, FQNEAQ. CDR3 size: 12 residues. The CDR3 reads CASLGWNTEAFF. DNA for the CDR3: TGTGCCAGCTTGGGCTGGAACACTGAAGCTTTCTTT.

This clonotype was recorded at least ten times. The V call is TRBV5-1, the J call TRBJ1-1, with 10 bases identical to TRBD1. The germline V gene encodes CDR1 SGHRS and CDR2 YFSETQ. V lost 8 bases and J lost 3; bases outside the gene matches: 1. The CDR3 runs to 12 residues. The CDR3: CASGTGDTEAFF. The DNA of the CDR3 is TGCGCCAGTGGGACAGGGGACACTGAAGCTTTCTTT.

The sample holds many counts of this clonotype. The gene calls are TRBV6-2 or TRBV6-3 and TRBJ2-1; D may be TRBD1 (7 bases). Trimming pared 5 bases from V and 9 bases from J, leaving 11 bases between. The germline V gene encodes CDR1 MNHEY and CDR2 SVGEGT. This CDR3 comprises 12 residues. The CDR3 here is CASSQGGREQFF. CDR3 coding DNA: TGTGCCAGCAGTCAGGGGGGACGTGAGCAGTTCTTC.

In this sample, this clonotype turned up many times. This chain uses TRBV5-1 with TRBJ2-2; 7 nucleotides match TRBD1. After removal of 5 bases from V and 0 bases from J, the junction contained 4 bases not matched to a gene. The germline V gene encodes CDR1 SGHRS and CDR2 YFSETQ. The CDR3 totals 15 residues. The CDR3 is CASRTGTANTGELFF. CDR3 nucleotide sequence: TGCGCCAGCAGGACCGGGACAGCGAACACCGGGGAGCTGTTTTTT.

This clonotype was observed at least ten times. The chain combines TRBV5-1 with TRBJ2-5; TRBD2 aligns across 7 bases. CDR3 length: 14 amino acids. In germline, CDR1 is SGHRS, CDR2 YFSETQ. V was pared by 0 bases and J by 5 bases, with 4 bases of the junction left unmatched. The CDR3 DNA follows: TGCGCCAGCAGCTTGGATCGGGGAGGGGAGACCCAGTACTTC. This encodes CASSLDRGGETQYF.

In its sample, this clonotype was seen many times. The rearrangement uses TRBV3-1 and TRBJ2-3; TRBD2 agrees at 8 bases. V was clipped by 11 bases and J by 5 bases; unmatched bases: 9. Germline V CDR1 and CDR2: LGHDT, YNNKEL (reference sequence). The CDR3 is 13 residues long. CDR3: CAYGGLGIDTQYF. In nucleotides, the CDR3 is TGTGCCTACGGGGGACTAGGGATAGATACGCAGTATTTT.

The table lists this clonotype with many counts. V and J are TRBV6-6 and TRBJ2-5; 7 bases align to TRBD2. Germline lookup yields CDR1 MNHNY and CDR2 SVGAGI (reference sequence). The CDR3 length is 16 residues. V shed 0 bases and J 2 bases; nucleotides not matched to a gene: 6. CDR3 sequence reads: CASSYSGGGEQETQYF. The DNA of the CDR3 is TGTGCCAGCAGTTACTCGGGGGGGGGAGAACAAGAGACCCAGTACTTC.

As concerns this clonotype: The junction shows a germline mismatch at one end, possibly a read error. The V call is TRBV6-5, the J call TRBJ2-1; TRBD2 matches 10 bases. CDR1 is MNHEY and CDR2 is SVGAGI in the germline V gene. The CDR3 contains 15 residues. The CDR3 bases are TGTGCCAGCAGTTACAGCGGGGGGGCCGGCAATGAGCGGTTCTTC. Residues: CASSYSGGAGNERFF.

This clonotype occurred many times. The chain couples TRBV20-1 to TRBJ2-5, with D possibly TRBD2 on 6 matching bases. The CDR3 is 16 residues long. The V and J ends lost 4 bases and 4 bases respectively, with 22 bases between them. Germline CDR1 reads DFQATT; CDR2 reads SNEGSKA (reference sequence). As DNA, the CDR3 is TGCAGTGCTACCCTGATGCCAGGCGTCGGGGGAGAGACCCAGTACTTC. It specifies CSATLMPGVGGETQYF.

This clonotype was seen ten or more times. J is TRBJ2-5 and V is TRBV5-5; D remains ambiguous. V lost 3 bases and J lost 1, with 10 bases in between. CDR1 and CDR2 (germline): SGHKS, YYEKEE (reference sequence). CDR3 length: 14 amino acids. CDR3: CASSSIRTQETQYF. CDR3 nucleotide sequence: TGTGCCAGCAGCTCCATCCGGACCCAAGAGACCCAGTACTTC.

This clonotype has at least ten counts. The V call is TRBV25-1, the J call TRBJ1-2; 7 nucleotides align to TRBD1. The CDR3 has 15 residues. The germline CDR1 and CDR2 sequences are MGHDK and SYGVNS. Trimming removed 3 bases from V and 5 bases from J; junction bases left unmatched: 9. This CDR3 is CASSDTGTEIYGYTF. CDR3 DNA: TGTGCCAGCAGTGACACCGGGACAGAGATTTATGGCTACACCTTC.

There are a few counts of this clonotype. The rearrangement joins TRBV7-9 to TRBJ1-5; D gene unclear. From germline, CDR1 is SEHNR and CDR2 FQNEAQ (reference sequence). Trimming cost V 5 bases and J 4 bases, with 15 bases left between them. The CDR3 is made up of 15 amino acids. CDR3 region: CASSPLGQANQPQHF. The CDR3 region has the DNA TGTGCCAGCAGCCCCCTCGGGCAGGCTAATCAGCCCCAGCATTTT.

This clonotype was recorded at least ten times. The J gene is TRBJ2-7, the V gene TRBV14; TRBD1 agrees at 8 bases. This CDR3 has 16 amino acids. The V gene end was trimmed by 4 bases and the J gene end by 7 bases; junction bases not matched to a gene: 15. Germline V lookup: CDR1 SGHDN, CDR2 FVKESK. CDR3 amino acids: CASSPGRQGITREQYF. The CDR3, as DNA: TGTGCCAGCAGCCCCGGCCGACAGGGGATTACGCGTGAGCAGTACTTC.

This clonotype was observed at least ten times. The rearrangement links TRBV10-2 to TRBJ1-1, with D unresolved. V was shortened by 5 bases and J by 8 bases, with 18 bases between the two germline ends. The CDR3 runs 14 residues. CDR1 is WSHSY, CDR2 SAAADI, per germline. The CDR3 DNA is TGCGCCAGCAGTCCACACCTTGAGGTATCGGAAGCTTTCTTT. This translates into CASSPHLEVSEAFF.

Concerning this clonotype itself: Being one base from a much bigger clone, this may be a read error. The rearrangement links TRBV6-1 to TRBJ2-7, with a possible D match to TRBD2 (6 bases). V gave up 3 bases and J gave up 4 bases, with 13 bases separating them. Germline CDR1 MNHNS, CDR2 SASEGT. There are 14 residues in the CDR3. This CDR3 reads CASSEAGRRYEQYF. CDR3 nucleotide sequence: TGTGCCAGCAGTGAGGCAGGGAGGAGGTACGAGCAGTACTTC.

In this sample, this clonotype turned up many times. The CDR3 protein is CASSTQGSGETQYF. In nucleotides, the CDR3 is TGCGCCAGCAGCACTCAGGGCTCGGGAGAGACCCAGTACTTC. The chain employs TRBV5-1 and TRBJ2-5; TRBD1 is a possible D gene (5 bases). The CDR3 contains 14 residues. Trimming stripped 4 bases from V and 4 bases from J, with 14 bases between. The germline gives CDR1 SGHRS, CDR2 YFSETQ.

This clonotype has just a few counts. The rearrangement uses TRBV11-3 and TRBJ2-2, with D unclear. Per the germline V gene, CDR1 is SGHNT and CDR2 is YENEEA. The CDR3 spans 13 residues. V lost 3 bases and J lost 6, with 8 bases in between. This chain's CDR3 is CASSFEGAGELFF. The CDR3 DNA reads TGTGCCAGCAGCTTCGAAGGCGCCGGGGAGCTGTTTTTT.

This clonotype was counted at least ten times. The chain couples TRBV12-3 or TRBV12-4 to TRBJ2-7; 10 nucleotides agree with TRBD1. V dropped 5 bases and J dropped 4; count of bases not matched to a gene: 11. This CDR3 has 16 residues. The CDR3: CASSPPRQGAKYEQYF. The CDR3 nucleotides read TGTGCCAGCAGTCCTCCCCGACAGGGGGCGAAGTACGAGCAGTACTTC.